These 25 T cell receptor beta chains came from one sample sequenced in a study of shared clonotypes between healthy human individuals. The table came from immunoSEQ multiplex PCR; TCRdb's copy has only in-frame clones and leaves some out. The table has about 600,000 clones, around 97% seen once; the top ten hold about 0.06%. Sequences were obtained from naive CD4+ T cells sorted from blood. The subset was: CD45RA+ positively selected. Receptors were obtained from a woman aged 30 to 39 in good health.

CDR3 loop: CASSWQDGNSPLHF. In nucleotides, the CDR3 is TGTGCCAGCAGTTGGCAGGATGGGAATTCACCCCTCCACTTT. The V call is TRBV27, the J call TRBJ1-6, with D uncertain. Germline CDR1 reads MNHEY; CDR2 reads SMNVEV (reference sequence). V was pared by 4 bases and J by 7 bases, with 11 bases between. This CDR3 spans 14 amino acids.

V and J are TRBV5-1 and TRBJ2-1; TRBD2 agrees at 12 bases. The CDR3 runs 18 residues. With V trimmed by 5 bases and J by 4 bases, 13 bases remained unmatched. Germline V lookup: CDR1 SGHRS, CDR2 YFSETQ. CDR3 coding DNA: TGCGCCAGCAGTTGGGGAACTAGCGGGAGGACTTGGTACAATGAGCAGTTCTTC. It yields the protein CASSWGTSGRTWYNEQFF.

CDR3 sequence reads: CASSLGQGPYNEQFF. As DNA, the CDR3 is TGTGCCAGCAGCTTAGGACAGGGGCCCTACAATGAGCAGTTCTTC. This rearrangement joins TRBV7-3 to TRBJ2-1; 9 bases align to TRBD1. Germline V CDR1 and CDR2: SGHTA, FQGTGA. This CDR3 has 15 amino acids. V gave up 2 bases and J gave up 2 bases; unmatched junction bases: 1. Filled out from reference TRBV7-3 and TRBJ2-1, the complete variable domain reads GAGVSQTPSNKVTEKGKYVELRCDPISGHTALYWYRQSLGQGPEFLIYFQGTGAADDSGLPNDRFFAVRPEGSVSTLKIQRTERGDSAVYLCASSLGQGPYNEQFFGPGTRLTVL.

The chain employs TRBV19 and TRBJ1-3, with D hard to call. The CDR3 totals 15 residues. V lost 1 base to trimming and J lost 4 bases, with 11 bases between them. Germline V CDR1 and CDR2: LNHDA, SQIVND (reference sequence). CDR3 in amino acids: CASSIGGGKGNTIYF. CDR3 nucleotides: TGTGCCAGTAGTATAGGAGGAGGAAAAGGAAACACCATATATTTT.

The chain carries TRBV28 and TRBJ2-7; the match to TRBD2 covers 12 bases. V gave up 5 bases and J gave up 5 bases; unmatched junction bases: 7. Germline V CDR1 and CDR2: MDHEN, SYDVKM. This CDR3 is built from 15 residues. CDR3 coding DNA: TGTGCCAGCAGTAAGACTAGCGGGAGTAGAAACGAGCAGTACTTC. Residues: CASSKTSGSRNEQYF.

V usage is TRBV30 and J usage is TRBJ2-1; 10 bases map to TRBD2. Looked up from germline, CDR1 is GTSNPN and CDR2 is SVGIG (reference sequence). With 1 base clipped from V and 0 bases from J, the junction kept 9 bases outside the gene matches. The CDR3 contains 18 residues. In DNA form, the CDR3 reads TGTGCCTGGAGTGACCCAAGGACTAGCGGAAGCTCCTACAATGAGCAGTTCTTC. Its translation: CAWSDPRTSGSSYNEQFF. The full variable domain, its missing parts supplied by reference TRBV30 and TRBJ2-1, is SQTIHQWPATLVQPVGSPLSLECTVEGTSNPNLYWYRQAAGRGLQLLFYSVGIGQISSEVPQNLSASRPQDRQFILSSKKLLLSDSGFYLCAWSDPRTSGSSYNEQFFGPGTRLTVL.

CDR3 in DNA: TGTGCCAGCTCACTCCGAACCTTGGGAAAGGGATTCTACGAGCAGTACTTC. Translated, it gives CASSLRTLGKGFYEQYF. The rearrangement joins TRBV18 to TRBJ2-7; unclear D gene. The CDR3 extends over 17 amino acids. Between the trimmed V and J ends, which lost 4 bases and 3 bases, there was a span of 22 bases. CDR1 KGHSH and CDR2 LQKENI come from the germline V gene.

The CDR3 nucleotides are TGTGCCAGCAGGCGAACAGGGGGCTGGGGGGGGACTGAAGCTTTCTTT. It encodes CASRRTGGWGGTEAFF. The rearrangement joins TRBV6-4 to TRBJ1-1, with TRBD1 identical over 9 bases. Germline V gene sequence: CDR1 MRHNA, CDR2 SNTAGT. The CDR3 consists of 16 residues. The trim removed 6 bases at V and 5 bases at J, leaving 13 bases unmatched.

V gene TRBV5-8 combines with J gene TRBJ2-1, with D perhaps TRBD1 (5 bases). The CDR3 has 15 residues. The germline CDR1 and CDR2 sequences are SGHTS and YDEGEE. V lost 1 base and J 7 bases, leaving 15 bases between the germline ends. The chain's CDR3 is CASSLYRAGPNEQFF. The CDR3 coding sequence is TGTGCCAGCAGCTTGTATAGGGCAGGGCCTAATGAGCAGTTCTTC.

This chain joins TRBV28 and TRBJ1-6; a weak D match, TRBD1 (6 bases). The germline gives CDR1 MDHEN, CDR2 SYDVKM. The germline V and J ends were trimmed by 5 bases and 7 bases, with 15 bases remaining between them. There are 15 residues in the CDR3. The CDR3: CASSKAGAPNSPLHF. The CDR3 nucleotides read TGTGCCAGCAGTAAGGCAGGGGCGCCGAATTCACCCCTCCACTTT.

The J gene is TRBJ2-2, the V gene TRBV28; tentatively, D is TRBD1 or TRBD2 (6 bases each). The CDR3 spans 14 residues. V was cut by 5 bases and J by 4 bases, with 11 bases left in between. Germline CDR1 reads MDHEN; CDR2 reads SYDVKM. The CDR3 is CASSGGGGTGELFF. Written as DNA, the CDR3 is TGTGCCAGCAGTGGAGGGGGTGGCACCGGGGAGCTGTTTTTT.

The chain employs TRBV2 and TRBJ2-7, with 9 bases fitting TRBD1. Germline V lookup: CDR1 SNHLY, CDR2 FYNNEI. The CDR3 spans 15 residues. The ends lost 6 bases at V and 4 bases at J; junction bases unmatched: 10. CDR3 region: CASSGGGQGGYEQYF. The CDR3 DNA reads as TGTGCCAGCAGCGGCGGGGGACAGGGAGGTTACGAGCAGTACTTC.

V gene TRBV6-1 combines with J gene TRBJ1-3; D is uncertain. This CDR3 has 13 residues. Germline V CDR1 and CDR2: MNHNS, SASEGT. V shed 6 bases and J shed 0 bases, with 6 bases lying between them. CDR3 coding DNA: TGTGCCAGCAGGGTGAGCTCTGGAAACACCATATATTTT. As protein: CASRVSSGNTIYF.

The chain joins TRBV7-9 to TRBJ2-7, with D perhaps TRBD1 or TRBD2 (5 bases each). Trimming left V 8 bases short and J 7 bases short, with 18 bases between. Per the germline V gene, CDR1 is SEHNR and CDR2 is FQNEAQ (reference sequence). This CDR3 is built from 13 residues. This CDR3 is CASDGWDPGEQYF. CDR3 sequence (DNA): TGTGCCAGCGACGGTTGGGACCCGGGGGAGCAGTACTTC.

The chain has TRBV19 and TRBJ2-5, with D tentatively TRBD1 or TRBD2 (5 bases each). The J call is doubtful: the DNA matches TRBJ2-7 better. The CDR3 is made up of 14 amino acids. Germline CDR1 LNHDA, CDR2 SQIVND (reference sequence). Here the CDR3 reads CASSTRDGSYEQYF. The CDR3 nucleotides read TGTGCCAGTAGTACACGGGACGGATCCTACGAGCAGTACTTC.

The CDR3, as DNA: TGTGCCAGCAGCTTACAGGGTTCTGATGAGCAGTTCTTC. It translates to CASSLQGSDEQFF. The J gene is TRBJ2-1, the V gene TRBV7-9, with TRBD1 as a possible D gene (5 bases). V dropped 2 bases and J dropped 8 bases, with 10 bases sitting between them. There are 13 residues in the CDR3. Germline-derived CDR1 and CDR2 are SEHNR and FQNEAQ (reference sequence).

V usage is TRBV28 and J usage is TRBJ1-2, with D perhaps TRBD1 (5 bases). This CDR3 contains 12 residues. Trimming removed 7 bases at V and 8 bases at J, with 14 bases between. Germline CDR1 MDHEN, CDR2 SYDVKM. In DNA, the CDR3 is TGTGCCAGCACTAGAGAGGGGTTGGGCTACACCTTC. Translated, it gives CASTREGLGYTF.

The V and J genes are TRBV29-1 and TRBJ2-3; no clear D gene. Looked up from germline, CDR1 is SQVTM and CDR2 is ANQGSEA. V was cut by 4 bases and J by 4 bases, with 15 bases left in between. The CDR3 runs to 14 residues. CDR3 sequence reads: CSVGQDQSADTQYF. CDR3 nucleotide sequence: TGCAGCGTTGGTCAGGACCAATCCGCAGATACGCAGTATTTT.

V usage is TRBV2 and J usage is TRBJ2-6; 7 nucleotides line up with TRBD2. V was pared by 8 bases and J by 2 bases, with 12 bases of the junction left unmatched. CDR3 length equals 17 residues. Germline V lookup: CDR1 SNHLY, CDR2 FYNNEI. CDR3 sequence reads: CASRPPGLAAGANVLTF. For the CDR3, the DNA is TGTGCCAGCCGTCCCCCAGGGCTAGCGGCTGGGGCCAACGTCCTGACTTTC. Filled out from reference TRBV2 and TRBJ2-6, the complete variable domain reads EPEVTQTPSHQVTQMGQEVILRCVPISNHLYFYWYRQILGQKVEFLVSFYNNEISEKSEIFDDQFSVERPDGSNFTLKIRSTKLEDSAMYFCASRPPGLAAGANVLTFGAGSRLTVL.

The rearrangement uses TRBV7-9 and TRBJ2-3; D might be TRBD1 (6 bases). This CDR3 is 17 amino acids long. V lost 4 bases and J lost 0, with 17 bases in between. The germline V gene encodes CDR1 SEHNR and CDR2 FQNEAQ (reference sequence). Written as DNA, the CDR3 is TGTGCCAGCAGCTCGTGGCAGGGGCTTCCTAGCACAGATACGCAGTATTTT. Translation gives CASSSWQGLPSTDTQYF.

The J gene is TRBJ1-5, the V gene TRBV19; 8 nucleotides match TRBD1. CDR3 length: 13 residues. Trimming at V came to 7 bases and at J to 6 bases, leaving 5 bases not matched to a gene. Per germline, CDR1 LNHDA and CDR2 SQIVND (reference sequence). The CDR3 coding sequence is TGTGCCAGTACCTTAGACAGGGGTCAGCCCCAGCATTTT. Encoded protein: CASTLDRGQPQHF. The full variable domain, its missing parts supplied by reference TRBV19 and TRBJ1-5, is DGGITQSPKYLFRKEGQNVTLSCEQNLNHDAMYWYRQDPGQGLRLIYYSQIVNDFQKGDIAEGYSVSREKKESFPLTVTSAQKNPTAFYLCASTLDRGQPQHFGDGTRLSIL.

A word on this clone: An end of the junction does not agree with germline; a read error may underlie this. This sequence joins TRBV10-3 and TRBJ1-2, with 9 bases aligning to TRBD1. Looked up from germline, CDR1 is ENHRY and CDR2 is SYGVKD. CDR3 length: 14 amino acids. The DNA for the CDR3 is TGTGCCAGTGGGGGGACAGGGTCGATCTATGGCTACACCTTT. Translating gives CASGGTGSIYGYTF.

The chain carries TRBV2 and TRBJ1-2; D perhaps matches TRBD1 (5 bases). The CDR3 loop spans 13 amino acids. Per germline, CDR1 SNHLY and CDR2 FYNNEI. The V and J ends lost 3 bases and 7 bases respectively, with 12 bases between them. This CDR3 is CASSEQGRAGYTF. The DNA of the CDR3 is TGTGCCAGCAGTGAGCAAGGCAGGGCTGGCTACACCTTC.

The chain recombines TRBV28 with TRBJ2-1, with TRBD1 as a possible D gene (6 bases). V gave up 2 bases and J gave up 12 bases, with 11 bases separating them. The germline gives CDR1 MDHEN, CDR2 SYDVKM. CDR3 size: 12 residues. The CDR3 DNA reads as TGTGCCAGCAGTTTAAAGGGGGTTGGGCAGTTCTTC. Translated, it gives CASSLKGVGQFF.

The V call is TRBV4-2, the J call TRBJ1-4; D unclear. The V gene's germline CDR1 is LGHNA and CDR2 YNFKEQ. The V gene lost 3 bases and the J gene lost 0 bases, with 8 bases spanning the gap. The CDR3 has 15 amino acids. CDR3 residues: CASSHTSPTNEKLFF. The CDR3 DNA is TGTGCCAGCAGCCACACTTCTCCAACTAATGAAAAACTGTTTTTT.